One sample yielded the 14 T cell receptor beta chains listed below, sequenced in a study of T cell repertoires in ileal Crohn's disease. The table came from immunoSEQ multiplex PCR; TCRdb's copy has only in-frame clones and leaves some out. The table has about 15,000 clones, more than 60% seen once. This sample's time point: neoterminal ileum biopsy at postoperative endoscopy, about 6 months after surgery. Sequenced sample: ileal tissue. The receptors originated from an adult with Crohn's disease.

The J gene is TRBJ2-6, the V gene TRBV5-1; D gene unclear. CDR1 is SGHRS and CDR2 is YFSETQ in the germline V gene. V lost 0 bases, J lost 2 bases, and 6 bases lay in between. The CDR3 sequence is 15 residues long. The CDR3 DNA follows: TGCGCCAGCAGCTTGGGTGGGGCTGGGGCCAACGTCCTGACTTTC. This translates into CASSLGGAGANVLTF.

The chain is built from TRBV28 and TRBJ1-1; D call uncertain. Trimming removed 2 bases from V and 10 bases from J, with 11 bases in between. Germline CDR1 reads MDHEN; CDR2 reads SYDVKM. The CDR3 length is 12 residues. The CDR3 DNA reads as TGTGCCAGCAGTTTAAGCGTCCGGGGAGCTTTCTTT. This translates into CASSLSVRGAFF.

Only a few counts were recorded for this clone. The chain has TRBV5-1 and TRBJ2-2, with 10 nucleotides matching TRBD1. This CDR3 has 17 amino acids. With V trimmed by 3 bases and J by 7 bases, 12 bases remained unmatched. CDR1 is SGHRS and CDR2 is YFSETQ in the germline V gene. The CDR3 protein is CASSYPSGTGVHGELFF. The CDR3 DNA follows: TGCGCCAGCAGCTATCCTTCCGGGACAGGGGTGCACGGGGAGCTGTTTTTT.

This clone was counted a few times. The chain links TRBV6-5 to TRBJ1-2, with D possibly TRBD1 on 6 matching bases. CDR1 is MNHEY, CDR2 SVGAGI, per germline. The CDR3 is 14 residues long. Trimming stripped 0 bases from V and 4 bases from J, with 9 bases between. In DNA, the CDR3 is TGTGCCAGCAGTTACTCACAGGGCGGCTATGGCTACACCTTC. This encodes CASSYSQGGYGYTF.

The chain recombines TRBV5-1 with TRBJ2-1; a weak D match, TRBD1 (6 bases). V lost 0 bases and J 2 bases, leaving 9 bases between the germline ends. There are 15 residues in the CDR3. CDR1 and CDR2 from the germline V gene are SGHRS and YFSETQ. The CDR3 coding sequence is TGCGCCAGCAGCTTGGACCAGGGGACCTACAATGAGCAGTTCTTC. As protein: CASSLDQGTYNEQFF.

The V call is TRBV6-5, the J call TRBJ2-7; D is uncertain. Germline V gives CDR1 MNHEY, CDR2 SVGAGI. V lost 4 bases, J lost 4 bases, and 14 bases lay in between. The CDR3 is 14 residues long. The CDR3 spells CASSSPALIYEQYF. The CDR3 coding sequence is TGTGCCAGCAGTTCCCCAGCGCTCATTTACGAGCAGTACTTC.

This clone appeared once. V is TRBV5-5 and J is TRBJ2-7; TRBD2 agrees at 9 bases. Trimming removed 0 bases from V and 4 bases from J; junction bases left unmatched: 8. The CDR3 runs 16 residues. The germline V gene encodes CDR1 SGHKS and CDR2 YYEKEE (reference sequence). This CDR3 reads CASSLGAGGRFYEQYF. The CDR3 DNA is TGTGCCAGCAGCTTGGGCGCGGGAGGGCGGTTTTACGAGCAGTACTTC.

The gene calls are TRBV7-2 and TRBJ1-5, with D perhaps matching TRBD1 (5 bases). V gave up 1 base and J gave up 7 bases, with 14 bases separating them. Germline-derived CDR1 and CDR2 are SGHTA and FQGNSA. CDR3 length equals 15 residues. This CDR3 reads CASSLGGGLYQPQHF. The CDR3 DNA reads TGTGCCAGCAGCTTAGGGGGGGGGTTGTACCAGCCCCAGCATTTT.

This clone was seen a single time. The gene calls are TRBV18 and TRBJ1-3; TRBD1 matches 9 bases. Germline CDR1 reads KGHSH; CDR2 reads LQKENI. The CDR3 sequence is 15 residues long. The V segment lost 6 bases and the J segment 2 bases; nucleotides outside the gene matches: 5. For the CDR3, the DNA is TGTGCCAGCTCGTCGGGACAGGGCCCTGGAAACACCATATATTTT. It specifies CASSSGQGPGNTIYF.

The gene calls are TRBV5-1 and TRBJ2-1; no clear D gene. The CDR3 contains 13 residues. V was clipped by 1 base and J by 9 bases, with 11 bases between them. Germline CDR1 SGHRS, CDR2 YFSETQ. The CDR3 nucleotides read TGCGCCAGCAGCTTGCCCAGTGTTAGTGAGCAGTTCTTC. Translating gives CASSLPSVSEQFF.

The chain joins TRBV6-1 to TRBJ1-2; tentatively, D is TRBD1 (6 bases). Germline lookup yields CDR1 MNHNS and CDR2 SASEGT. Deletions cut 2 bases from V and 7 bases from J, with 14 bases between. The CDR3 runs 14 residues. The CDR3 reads CASSEQVQGSGYTF. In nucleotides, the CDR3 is TGTGCCAGCAGTGAACAAGTACAGGGCAGTGGCTACACCTTC.

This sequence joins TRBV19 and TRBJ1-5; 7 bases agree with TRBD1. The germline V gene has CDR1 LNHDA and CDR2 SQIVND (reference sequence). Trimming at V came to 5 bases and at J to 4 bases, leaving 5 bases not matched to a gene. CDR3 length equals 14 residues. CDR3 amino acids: CASSSQGPNQPQHF. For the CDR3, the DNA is TGTGCCAGTAGTTCACAGGGGCCAAATCAGCCCCAGCATTTT. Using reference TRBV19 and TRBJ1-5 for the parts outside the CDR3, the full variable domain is DGGITQSPKYLFRKEGQNVTLSCEQNLNHDAMYWYRQDPGQGLRLIYYSQIVNDFQKGDIAEGYSVSREKKESFPLTVTSAQKNPTAFYLCASSSQGPNQPQHFGDGTRLSIL.

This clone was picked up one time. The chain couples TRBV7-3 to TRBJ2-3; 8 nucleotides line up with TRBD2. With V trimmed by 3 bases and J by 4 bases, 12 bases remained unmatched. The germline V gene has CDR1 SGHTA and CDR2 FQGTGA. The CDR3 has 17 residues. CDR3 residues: CASSLGAGDQAADTQYF. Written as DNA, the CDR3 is TGTGCCAGCAGCTTGGGAGCGGGGGACCAGGCCGCAGATACGCAGTATTTT.

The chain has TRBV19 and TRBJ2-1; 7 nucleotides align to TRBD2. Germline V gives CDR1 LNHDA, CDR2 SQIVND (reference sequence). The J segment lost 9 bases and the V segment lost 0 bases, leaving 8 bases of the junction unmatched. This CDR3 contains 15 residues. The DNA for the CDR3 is TGTGCCAGTAGTATAGACCCCCGGACTAGTTCTGAGCAGTTCTTC. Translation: CASSIDPRTSSEQFF.